Presented here are 17 T cell receptor beta chains from one specimen sequenced in a study of T cell repertoires in cytomegalovirus infection. TCRdb fed the reads into MiXCR, producing one record per CDR3 protein. The sample includes roughly 240,000 distinct CDR3 sequences, 6.5% of them seen just once. The sequencing sample was made of PBMCs. These receptors all come from a human donor in good health (CMV status not recorded). Some clones in this sample may be carry-over from other donors' samples.

This clonotype came up many times. The CDR3 loop reads CSAPWEGENGYTF. CDR3 in DNA: TGCAGTGCCCCCTGGGAAGGGGAAAATGGCTACACCTTC. The rearrangement joins TRBV20-1 to TRBJ1-2, with D possibly being TRBD1 (5 bases). V shed 6 bases and J shed 6 bases, with 17 bases lying between them. In germline, CDR1 is DFQATT, CDR2 SNEGSKA (reference sequence). This CDR3 is 13 amino acids long.

This clonotype was seen at least ten times. The chain carries TRBV20-1 and TRBJ1-6; D might be TRBD1 (6 bases). Per the germline V gene, CDR1 is DFQATT and CDR2 is SNEGSKA (reference sequence). V was shortened by 5 bases and J by 0 bases, with 8 bases between the two germline ends. The CDR3 spans 14 residues. CDR3 DNA: TGCAGTGCTGTGGACAGCTCCTATAATTCACCCCTCCACTTT. This gives the protein CSAVDSSYNSPLHF.

This clonotype was found a few times. The V call is TRBV23-1, the J call TRBJ2-3; tentatively, D is TRBD2 (5 bases). TRBV23-1 is an open reading frame whose function is uncertain. This CDR3 comprises 18 residues. V was trimmed by 2 bases and J by 3 bases, leaving 21 bases between them. The CDR3 coding sequence is TGCGCCAGCAGTCAAACCGACAACGTAGCGATGGGGACAGATACGCAGTATTTT. This translates into CASSQTDNVAMGTDTQYF.

This clonotype was detected ten times or more. The rearrangement uses TRBV18 and TRBJ2-1, with 7 bases lining up with TRBD2. Germline assignment: CDR1 KGHSH and CDR2 LQKENI. The V segment lost 5 bases and the J segment 5 bases; nucleotides outside the gene matches: 18. This CDR3 comprises 18 residues. CDR3 loop: CASSFTRISRDYDNEQFF. In nucleotides, the CDR3 is TGTGCCAGCTCATTCACACGGATTTCCCGGGACTATGACAATGAGCAGTTCTTC.

This clonotype was observed at least ten times. This chain joins TRBV12-3 or TRBV12-4 and TRBJ2-5; D is possibly TRBD2 (5 bases). This CDR3 has 15 amino acids. Trimming took 5 bases from V and 5 from J, leaving 18 bases between them. CDR3 in DNA: TGTGCCAGCAGTCGCTCGGGTAGCGAGGAGGAGACCCAGTACTTC. Translated: CASSRSGSEEETQYF.

Only a few counts were recorded for this clonotype. This sequence joins TRBV5-5 and TRBJ2-7; D might be TRBD1 or TRBD2, each matching 5 bases. The CDR3 spans 13 residues. Trimming stripped 5 bases from V and 7 bases from J, with 16 bases between. In germline, CDR1 is SGHKS, CDR2 YYEKEE (reference sequence). The CDR3 coding sequence is TGTGCCAGCAGTGAACTAGGGGATTGGGAGCAGTACTTC. Translated: CASSELGDWEQYF.

This clonotype has a handful of counts. This rearrangement joins TRBV19 to TRBJ2-2, with D uncertain. This CDR3 is 15 amino acids long. V was clipped by 5 bases and J by 5 bases, with 15 bases between them. Germline CDR1 and CDR2: LNHDA and SQIVND (reference sequence). CDR3 residues: CASSLSGGRTGELFF. The CDR3, as DNA: TGTGCCAGTAGTCTCTCGGGTGGTAGGACCGGGGAGCTGTTTTTT.

This clonotype occurred many times. The chain joins TRBV19 to TRBJ2-7; 13 positions match TRBD2. Germline V gene lookup returns CDR1 LNHDA and CDR2 SQIVND (reference sequence). The CDR3 totals 17 residues. J was trimmed by 1 base and V by 5 bases; bases with no gene match: 8. The CDR3 nucleotides are TGTGCCAGTAGTGGGAATGGACTAGCGGGGGCGTCCTACGAGCAGTACTTC. Translating gives CASSGNGLAGASYEQYF.

This clonotype was seen ten or more times. The J gene is TRBJ1-3, the V gene TRBV29-1; D gene uncertain. This CDR3 spans 11 amino acids. Germline-derived CDR1 and CDR2 are SQVTM and ANQGSEA. V gave up 3 bases and J gave up 4 bases, with 4 bases separating them. The CDR3 nucleotides are TGCAGCGTTGAGGCGGGAAACACCATATATTTT. This translates into CSVEAGNTIYF.

This clonotype occurred many times. The rearrangement uses TRBV7-2 and TRBJ1-1; the D gene is possibly TRBD1 (6 bases). The CDR3 loop spans 14 amino acids. Germline V gene sequence: CDR1 SGHTA, CDR2 FQGNSA. Trimming took 4 bases from V and 1 from J, leaving 10 bases between them. The CDR3: CASSSWGQNTEAFF. The CDR3 DNA sequence: TGTGCCAGCAGCTCTTGGGGGCAGAACACTGAAGCTTTCTTT. The whole variable domain, filled in from reference TRBV7-2 and TRBJ1-1, reads GAGVSQSPSNKVTEKGKDVELRCDPISGHTALYWYRQSLGQGLEFLIYFQGNSAPDKSGLPSDRFSAERTGGSVSTLTIQRTQQEDSAVYLCASSSWGQNTEAFFGQGTRLTVV.

This clonotype was counted at least ten times. The CDR3 bases are TGCAGCGTTGTTGGGCGGGCCACTGAAGCTTTCTTT. This gives the protein CSVVGRATEAFF. The chain recombines TRBV29-1 with TRBJ1-1; no definite D call. Germline V gene data show CDR1 as SQVTM and CDR2 as ANQGSEA. The CDR3 is made up of 12 amino acids. The V end was cut by 4 bases, the J end by 4 bases, with 10 bases between.

This clonotype was observed at least ten times. The chain carries TRBV5-1 and TRBJ2-3, with 9 bases matching TRBD2. Germline trimming cut 0 bases from V and 1 base from J; bases unmatched to any gene: 6. Germline CDR1 is SGHRS and CDR2 is YFSETQ. There are 17 residues in the CDR3. The DNA of the CDR3 is TGCGCCAGCAGCTTGGCCAGGGCTAGCGGGGGCACAGATACGCAGTATTTT. This gives the protein CASSLARASGGTDTQYF.

This clonotype was seen more than once but under ten times. The chain couples TRBV5-1 to TRBJ1-6, with D hard to call. V was cut by 4 bases and J by 0 bases, with 14 bases left in between. The germline CDR1 and CDR2 sequences are SGHRS and YFSETQ. The CDR3 runs 17 residues. CDR3 sequence: CASSAAAGSSYNSPLHF. CDR3 nucleotide sequence: TGCGCCAGCAGCGCGGCAGCGGGTAGCTCCTATAATTCACCCCTCCACTTT.

Many counts were recorded for this clonotype. J is TRBJ2-2 and V is TRBV14, with unresolved D. This CDR3 has 17 amino acids. Germline V lookup: CDR1 SGHDN, CDR2 FVKESK. V lost 4 bases, J lost 2 bases, and 17 bases lay in between. CDR3 amino acids: CASSPQQANRNTGELFF. The CDR3 coding sequence is TGTGCCAGCAGCCCCCAACAAGCTAACAGAAACACCGGGGAGCTGTTTTTT.

This clonotype showed up many times. V usage is TRBV20-1 and J usage is TRBJ2-1, with D possibly matching TRBD2 (6 bases). This CDR3 is 16 amino acids long. The germline gives CDR1 DFQATT, CDR2 SNEGSKA (reference sequence). Trimming pared 3 bases from V and 2 bases from J, leaving 17 bases between. CDR3 bases: TGCAGTGCTAGTGGCTTGCGCGGGAAGCCCTACAATGAGCAGTTCTTC. It translates to CSASGLRGKPYNEQFF.

Many counts were recorded for this clonotype. The chain carries TRBV13 and TRBJ2-5; D unclear. The CDR3 sequence is 15 residues long. CDR1 PRHDT and CDR2 FYEKMQ come from the germline V gene (reference sequence). Trimming pared 1 base from V and 4 bases from J, leaving 13 bases between. The CDR3 here is CASSLEGPERETQYF. DNA for the CDR3: TGTGCCAGCAGCTTAGAGGGTCCGGAGCGAGAGACCCAGTACTTC.

The chain has TRBV29-1 and TRBJ2-5, with D uncertain. V gave up 7 bases and J gave up 2 bases, with 14 bases separating them. Germline CDR1 SQVTM, CDR2 ANQGSEA. The CDR3 extends over 13 amino acids. The CDR3 region has the DNA TGCAGCGGAGCGAGACGTGGACAAGAGACCCAGTACTTC. Translation: CSGARRGQETQYF.